This T cell receptor (beta chain) was captured in a study of T cell responses to AZD1222 COVID-19 vaccine. Turning to this clone: What it binds is not known.

Trimming cost V 3 bases and J 2 bases, with 6 bases left between them. The germline CDR1 and CDR2 sequences are LNHNV and YYDKDF (reference sequence). This CDR3 has 13 residues. Some clones are missing from TCRdb's copy, which holds only in-frame ones; the method was immunoSEQ multiplex PCR. The table records 180,000 or so clones, 92% of them present only once. Study conclusions and caveats: Nearly half of spike-specific TCRs reportedly target unmutated variant regions. The donor group comprised mostly white British people and more females; the analysis possibly underestimated clonal diversity. Baseline antibody screening turned up just a handful of seropositive AZD1222 recipients.

Second-dose intervals of approximately 4 or approximately 12 weeks were pooled. The receptor was isolated from an adult who received the AZD1222 COVID-19 vaccine. The input for sequencing was peripheral blood, taken 28 days after the second AZD1222 dose. The chain couples TRBV15 to TRBJ2-3; weak D call: TRBD2 (5 bases). The CDR3 loop is CATSSGDTDTQYF. The CDR3, as DNA: TGTGCCACCAGCAGCGGGGACACAGATACGCAGTATTTT.